The rows below give T cell receptor beta chains drawn from one sample of a study of blood T cell repertoires in COVID-19. TCRdb's copy holds only in-frame clones and misses some; the assay was immunoSEQ multiplex PCR. The sample has a few hundred thousand clones; more than 70% are singletons. The sequenced sample was PBMCs or T cells enriched from blood (not recorded which). The receptors derive from a man aged 25 to 40 who had recovered from COVID-19. The CDR3 runs from the conserved cysteine through the conserved F or W. A D gene is named only where the DNA matches it firmly. Expanded clones get a size class; other rows say once, few or many, or leave the size out.

V gene	D gene	J gene	clone size	CDR3 protein	CDR3 DNA
TRBV9	-	TRBJ1-1	-	CASSVEGVGTEAFF	TGTGCCAGCAGCGTAGAAGGGGTGGGCACTGAAGCTTTCTTT
TRBV7-2	-	TRBJ1-2	-	CASSPQSKADFYGYTF	TGTGCCAGCAGCCCACAGAGTAAGGCGGACTTTTATGGCTACACCTTC
TRBV28	-	TRBJ1-1	many	CASRAFRVVTMNTEAFF	TGTGCCAGCAGGGCGTTTAGAGTGGTGACAATGAACACTGAAGCTTTCTTT
TRBV7-9	-	TRBJ1-1	-	CASSVVGKKEGNTEAFF	TGTGCCAGCAGCGTGGTAGGGAAGAAGGAGGGGAACACTGAAGCTTTCTTT
TRBV5-1	-	TRBJ1-1	-	CASSSDSAEAFF	TGCGCCAGCAGCTCAGACAGTGCTGAAGCTTTCTTT
TRBV3-1/TRBV3-2	-	TRBJ2-5	-	CASSQGSLGTQYF	TGTGCCAGCAGCCAAGGGTCGCTCGGGACCCAGTACTTC
TRBV6-5	-	TRBJ2-7	-	CASTARGHEQYF	TGTGCCAGCACCGCCAGGGGACACGAGCAGTACTTC
TRBV19	-	TRBJ1-2	-	CASKPGIFYGYTF	TGTGCCAGTAAACCAGGGATCTTCTATGGCTACACCTTC
TRBV3-1/TRBV3-2	TRBD1	TRBJ1-2	-	CASSQAGQGVFNYGYTF	TGTGCCAGCAGCCAAGCGGGACAGGGGGTCTTTAACTATGGCTACACCTTC
TRBV3-1/TRBV3-2	-	TRBJ1-3	-	CASSQELVHSGNTIYF	TGTGCCAGCAGCCAAGAACTGGTCCACTCTGGAAACACCATATATTTT
TRBV4-1	TRBD1	TRBJ1-2	-	CASSQAPGQGARGYTF	TGCGCCAGCAGCCAAGCCCCGGGACAGGGGGCGCGTGGCTACACCTTC
TRBV19	-	TRBJ1-2	-	CASYPGGINYGYTF	TGTGCCAGTTATCCCGGGGGGATTAACTATGGCTACACCTTC
TRBV10-2	-	TRBJ1-5	once	CASSDPTNQPQHF	TGCGCCAGCAGTGACCCAACTAATCAGCCCCAGCATTTT
TRBV7-9	-	TRBJ2-7	few	CASSSQTEEYF	TGTGCCAGCAGCAGCCAGACTGAGGAGTACTTC
TRBV7-8	-	TRBJ1-2	once	CASSLVVGSGYTF	TGTGCCAGCAGCTTAGTTGTGGGGAGCGGCTACACCTTC
TRBV7-3	TRBD2	TRBJ2-3	-	CASSLTTSGGLTDTQYF	TGTGCCAGCAGCTTAACGACTAGCGGGGGGTTGACAGATACGCAGTATTTT
TRBV12-3/TRBV12-4	-	TRBJ2-2	-	CASSTRTHRELFF	TGTGCCAGCAGCACCCGGACTCACCGGGAGCTGTTTTTT
TRBV2	-	TRBJ1-1	few	CASSEDRDTEAFF	TGTGCCAGCAGTGAAGACCGAGACACTGAAGCTTTCTTT
TRBV7-6	TRBD2	TRBJ2-1	-	CASSPLSLSGGLDEQFF	TGTGCCAGCAGCCCCCTCTCCCTTAGCGGGGGGTTGGATGAGCAGTTCTTC
TRBV12-3/TRBV12-4	TRBD1	TRBJ1-2	-	CASSFGQGHGYTF	TGTGCCAGCAGTTTCGGACAGGGCCACGGCTACACCTTC
TRBV27	TRBD1	TRBJ1-1	-	CASRSSGTGPSGTEAFF	TGTGCCAGCAGAAGTTCCGGGACAGGGCCCAGCGGCACTGAAGCTTTCTTT
TRBV5-1	-	TRBJ1-3	-	CASSLAGGRAGNTIYF	TGCGCCAGCAGCTTGGCCGGGGGGCGGGCTGGAAACACCATATATTTT
TRBV19	-	TRBJ2-2	-	CASSLARSDTGELFF	TGTGCCAGTAGCTTGGCGCGGTCTGACACCGGGGAGCTGTTTTTT
TRBV18	TRBD1	TRBJ1-2	-	CASSPTGEYGYTF	TGTGCCAGCTCGCCCACAGGGGAATATGGCTACACCTTC
TRBV18	-	TRBJ2-1	-	CASSSLGPGSNEQFF	TGTGCCAGCTCTTCCCTCGGGCCGGGAAGCAATGAGCAGTTCTTC
TRBV28	-	TRBJ2-3	-	CASTKPQGNTQYF	TGTGCCAGCACTAAGCCCCAGGGGAATACGCAGTATTTT
TRBV2	TRBD2	TRBJ2-7	-	CASIPGLAGGGYEQYF	TGTGCCAGCATACCGGGACTAGCGGGGGGTGGCTACGAGCAGTACTTC
TRBV11-3	TRBD1	TRBJ2-3	-	CASSLGTGRTNTQYF	TGTGCCAGCAGCCTAGGGACAGGGAGGACAAATACGCAGTATTTT
TRBV27	-	TRBJ1-5	-	CASRAPASGQPQHF	TGTGCCAGCAGGGCCCCGGCATCGGGTCAGCCCCAGCATTTT
TRBV20-1	-	TRBJ2-1	-	CSASIFVEQFF	TGCAGTGCTAGTATATTCGTTGAGCAGTTCTTC
TRBV5-1	-	TRBJ2-5	-	CASSLGQETQYF	TGCGCCAGCAGCTTGGGTCAGGAGACCCAGTACTTC
TRBV3-1/TRBV3-2	-	TRBJ1-5	-	CASSQGTPGERPQHF	TGTGCCAGCAGCCAGGGGACTCCAGGAGAGAGGCCCCAGCATTTT
TRBV4-1	TRBD2	TRBJ2-1	-	CASSQEGGGARNEQFF	TGCGCCAGCAGCCAAGAGGGCGGGGGGGCCCGTAATGAGCAGTTCTTC
TRBV4-2	-	TRBJ1-3	-	CASSQERSSGNTIYF	TGTGCCAGCAGCCAAGAACGGAGCTCTGGAAACACCATATATTTT
TRBV4-3	TRBD1	TRBJ1-1	-	CASSQDFHRGSLTEAFF	TGCGCCAGCAGCCAAGACTTTCACAGGGGCTCGCTAACTGAAGCTTTCTTT
TRBV29-1	-	TRBJ2-5	once	CSVDARSETQYF	TGCAGCGTTGATGCCCGGTCGGAGACCCAGTACTTC
TRBV30	TRBD2	TRBJ2-1	-	CAWSRRGADNEQFF	TGTGCCTGGAGTAGGCGGGGGGCCGACAATGAGCAGTTCTTC
TRBV5-4	TRBD2	TRBJ2-1	-	CASSFGTSGGAGQFF	TGTGCCAGCAGCTTCGGGACTAGCGGGGGGGCTGGGCAGTTCTTC
TRBV5-4	-	TRBJ1-6	-	CASSLAGTFSSYNSPLHF	TGTGCCAGCAGCTTGGCCGGGACTTTTAGCTCCTATAATTCACCCCTCCACTTT
TRBV5-5	-	TRBJ1-1	-	CASSLHSMSTEAFF	TGTGCCAGCAGCTTGCACAGTATGTCCACTGAAGCTTTCTTT
TRBV6-5	TRBD1	TRBJ1-1	-	CASRMTGLNTEAFF	TGTGCCAGCAGAATGACAGGGCTGAACACTGAAGCTTTCTTT
TRBV9	TRBD1	TRBJ2-6	-	CASSVGTGTYNVLTF	TGTGCCAGCAGCGTCGGGACAGGGACCTATAACGTCCTGACTTTC
TRBV2	-	TRBJ1-2	-	CASSERAGWYGYTF	TGTGCCAGCAGTGAAAGGGCAGGGTGGTATGGCTACACCTTC
TRBV6-5	-	TRBJ1-1	-	CATRQFPSTEAFF	TGTGCCACCCGACAGTTTCCTAGCACTGAAGCTTTCTTT